This T cell receptor (beta chain) was captured in a study of blood T cell repertoires in COVID-19. Across the study: COVID-19 samples, acute and convalescent, were from the United States, Italy and Spain. T cells, B-cell-depleted T cells, or PBMCs supplied cDNA or gDNA.

As originally analysed: From reference gene primer amplification, estimates of nucleated cell counts were derived. Here immunoSEQ multiplex PCR was the method, and the copy in TCRdb shows in-frame clones only, minus some. V, J and clone size are taken as reported in that table, and D and trimming were inferred from the DNA itself. The data contain a few hundred thousand clones, about 86% of them singletons. Seattle cases were enrolled at active infection and followed longitudinally. The sample consisted of peripheral blood. This TCR was sampled from a person aged 70 to 79 with COVID-19, enrolled during active disease.

The DNA of the CDR3 is TGTGCCAGCAGTGAAATCGGACTAGCGGGAGGCACCGGGGAGCTGTTTTTT. It translates to CASSEIGLAGGTGELFF. This chain connects TRBV2 to TRBJ2-2, with 14 bases that match TRBD2. Germline V gives CDR1 SNHLY, CDR2 FYNNEI. V shed 2 bases, J shed 4 bases, and the junction held 3 bases outside the gene matches. This CDR3 has 17 amino acids.